This T cell receptor beta chain comes out of a study of T cells after yellow fever vaccination. Study observations and caveats: It was the secondary response that reached its peak faster, day 5 versus 15, but it was weaker.

The V gene end was trimmed by 1 base and the J gene end by 8 bases; junction bases not matched to a gene: 5. Germline V gives CDR1 SGHVS, CDR2 FNYEAQ. The CDR3 consists of 14 residues. This clonotype was seen many times. Its antigen is unidentified. A universal primer site and UMIs were added as TCR cDNA was made by 5'RACE template switching. Each CDR3 protein is one row after TCRdb ran MiXCR on the 5' RACE reads. This table holds about 310,000 distinct CDR3 sequences, about 3.5% found once. Sequences were derived from PBMCs, sampled on the day of the yellow fever booster vaccination. The V call is TRBV7-6, the J call TRBJ2-1; 7 bases agree with TRBD1. This receptor was identified in a man younger than 30 who received the YFV17D yellow fever vaccine. This CDR3 is CASSLGQGRDEQFF. In DNA, the CDR3 is TGTGCCAGCAGCTTAGGACAGGGTCGGGATGAGCAGTTCTTC.